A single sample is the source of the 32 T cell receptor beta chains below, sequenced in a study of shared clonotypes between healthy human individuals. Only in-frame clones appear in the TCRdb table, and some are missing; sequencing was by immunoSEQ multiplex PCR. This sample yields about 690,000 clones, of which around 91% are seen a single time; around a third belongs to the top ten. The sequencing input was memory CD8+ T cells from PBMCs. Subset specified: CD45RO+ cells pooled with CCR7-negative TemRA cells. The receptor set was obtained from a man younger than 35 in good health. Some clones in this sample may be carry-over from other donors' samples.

CDR3: CSASGNSYNEQFF. CDR3 in DNA: TGCAGCGCTAGCGGAAACTCCTACAATGAGCAGTTCTTC. The chain uses TRBV29-1 and TRBJ2-1, with 7 bases identical to TRBD2. With V trimmed by 7 bases and J by 0 bases, 3 bases remained unmatched. The germline V gene has CDR1 SQVTM and CDR2 ANQGSEA. The CDR3 has 13 amino acids.

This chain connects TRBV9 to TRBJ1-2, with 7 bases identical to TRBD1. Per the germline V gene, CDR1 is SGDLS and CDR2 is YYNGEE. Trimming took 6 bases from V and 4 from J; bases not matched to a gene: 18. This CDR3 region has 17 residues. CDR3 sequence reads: CASTPGGRGLGGYGYTF. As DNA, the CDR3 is TGTGCCAGCACCCCGGGGGGTAGGGGGCTAGGAGGCTATGGCTACACCTTC.

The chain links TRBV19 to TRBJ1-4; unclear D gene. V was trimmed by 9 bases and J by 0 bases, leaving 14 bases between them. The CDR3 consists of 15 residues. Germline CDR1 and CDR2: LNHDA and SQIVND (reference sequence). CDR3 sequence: CASKAMGATNEKLFF. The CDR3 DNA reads TGTGCCAGCAAGGCGATGGGAGCAACTAATGAAAAACTGTTTTTT.

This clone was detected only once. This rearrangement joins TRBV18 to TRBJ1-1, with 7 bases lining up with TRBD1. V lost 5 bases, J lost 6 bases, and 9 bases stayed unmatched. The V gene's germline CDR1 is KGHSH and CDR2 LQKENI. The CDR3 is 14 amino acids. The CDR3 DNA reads TGTGCCAGCTCAGCAGACAGGGACTCGGCTGAAGCTTTCTTT. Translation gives CASSADRDSAEAFF. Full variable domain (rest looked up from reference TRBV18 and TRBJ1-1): NAGVMQNPRHLVRRRGQEARLRCSPMKGHSHVYWYRQLPEEGLKFMVYLQKENIIDESGMPKERFSAEFPKEGPSILRIQQVVRGDSAAYFCASSADRDSAEAFFGQGTRLTVV.

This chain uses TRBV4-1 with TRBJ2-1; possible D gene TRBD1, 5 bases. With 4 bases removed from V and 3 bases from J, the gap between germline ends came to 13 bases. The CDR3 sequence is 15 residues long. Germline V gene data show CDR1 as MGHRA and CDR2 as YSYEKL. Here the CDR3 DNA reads TGCGCCAGCAGCCCGTCGGTCAGGGACTACAATGAGCAGTTCTTC. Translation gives CASSPSVRDYNEQFF.

CDR3 DNA: TGCAGCGTCCAGGATTACTACGAGCAGTACTTC. Translating it yields CSVQDYYEQYF. J is TRBJ2-7 and V is TRBV29-1; D unclear. The ends were cut back, 6 bases at V and 3 bases at J, with 9 bases in the middle. CDR1 SQVTM and CDR2 ANQGSEA come from the germline V gene. The CDR3 totals 11 residues.

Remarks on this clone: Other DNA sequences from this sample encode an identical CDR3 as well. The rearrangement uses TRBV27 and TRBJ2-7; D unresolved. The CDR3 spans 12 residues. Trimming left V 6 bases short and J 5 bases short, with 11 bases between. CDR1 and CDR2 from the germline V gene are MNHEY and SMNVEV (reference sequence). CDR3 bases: TGTGCCAGCAGAGGTCTATCGGACGAGCAGTACTTC. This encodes CASRGLSDEQYF.

CDR3 sequence reads: CASSLQRSSGNTIYF. The CDR3 DNA is TGTGCCAGCAGCCTACAGCGGAGCTCTGGAAACACCATATATTTT. The chain recombines TRBV7-8 with TRBJ1-3; D gene uncertain. The CDR3 is 15 amino acids. The germline CDR1 and CDR2 sequences are SGHVS and FQNEAQ. V lost 5 bases, J lost 0 bases, and 11 bases lay in between.

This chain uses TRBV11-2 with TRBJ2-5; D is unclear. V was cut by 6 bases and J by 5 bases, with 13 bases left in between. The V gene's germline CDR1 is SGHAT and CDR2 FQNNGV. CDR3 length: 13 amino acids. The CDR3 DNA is TGTGCCAGCAGGACTTTTTCCCCGGAGACCCAGTACTTC. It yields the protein CASRTFSPETQYF.

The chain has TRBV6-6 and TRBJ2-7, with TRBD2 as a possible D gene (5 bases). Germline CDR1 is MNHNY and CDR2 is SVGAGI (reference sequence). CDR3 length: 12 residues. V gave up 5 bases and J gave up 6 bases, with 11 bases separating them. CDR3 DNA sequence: TGTGCCAGCAGTCCGAACGCGGGCGAGCAGTACTTC. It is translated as CASSPNAGEQYF.

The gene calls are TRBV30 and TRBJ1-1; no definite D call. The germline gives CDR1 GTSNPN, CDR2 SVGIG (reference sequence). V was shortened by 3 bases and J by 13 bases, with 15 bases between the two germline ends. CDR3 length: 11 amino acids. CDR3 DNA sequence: TGTGCCTGGAGGTATGAGGGAGGGCATTTCTTT. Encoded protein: CAWRYEGGHFF.

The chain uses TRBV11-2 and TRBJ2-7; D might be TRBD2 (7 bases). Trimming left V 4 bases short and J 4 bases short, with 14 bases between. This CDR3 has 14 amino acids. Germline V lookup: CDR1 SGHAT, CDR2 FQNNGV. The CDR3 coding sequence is TGTGCCAGCAGCTCGGGGGGCTATGGATACGAGCAGTACTTC. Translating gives CASSSGGYGYEQYF.

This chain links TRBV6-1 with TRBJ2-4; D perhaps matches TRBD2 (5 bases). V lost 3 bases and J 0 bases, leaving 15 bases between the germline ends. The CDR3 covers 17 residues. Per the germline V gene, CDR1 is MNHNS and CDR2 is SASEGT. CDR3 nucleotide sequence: TGTGCCAGCAGTGAGGATACCGGACTGCGAGCCAAAAACATTCAGTACTTC. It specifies CASSEDTGLRAKNIQYF.

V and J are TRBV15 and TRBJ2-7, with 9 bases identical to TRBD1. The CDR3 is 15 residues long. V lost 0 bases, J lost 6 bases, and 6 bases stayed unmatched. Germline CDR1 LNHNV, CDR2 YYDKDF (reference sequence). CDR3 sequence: CATSREGDRVSEQYF. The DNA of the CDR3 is TGTGCCACCAGCAGAGAAGGGGACAGGGTGTCCGAGCAGTACTTC.

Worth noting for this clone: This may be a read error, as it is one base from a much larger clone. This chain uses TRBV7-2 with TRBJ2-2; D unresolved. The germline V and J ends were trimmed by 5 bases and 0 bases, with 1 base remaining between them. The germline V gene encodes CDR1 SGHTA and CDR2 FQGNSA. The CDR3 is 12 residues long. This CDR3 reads CASSANTGELFF. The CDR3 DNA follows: TGTGCCAGCAGCGCGAACACCGGGGAGCTGTTTTTT.

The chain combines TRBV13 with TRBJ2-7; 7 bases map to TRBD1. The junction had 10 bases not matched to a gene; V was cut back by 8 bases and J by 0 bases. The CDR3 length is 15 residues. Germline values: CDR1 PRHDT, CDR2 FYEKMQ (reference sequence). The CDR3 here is CASLRGGPSSYEQYF. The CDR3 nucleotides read TGTGCCAGCCTGAGAGGGGGCCCGAGCTCCTACGAGCAGTACTTC.

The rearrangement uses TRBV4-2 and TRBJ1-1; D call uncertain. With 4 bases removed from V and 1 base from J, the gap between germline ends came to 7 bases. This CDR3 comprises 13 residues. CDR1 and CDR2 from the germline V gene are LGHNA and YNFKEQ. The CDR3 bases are TGTGCCAGCAGCCCATCAACGAACACTGAAGCTTTCTTT. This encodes CASSPSTNTEAFF.

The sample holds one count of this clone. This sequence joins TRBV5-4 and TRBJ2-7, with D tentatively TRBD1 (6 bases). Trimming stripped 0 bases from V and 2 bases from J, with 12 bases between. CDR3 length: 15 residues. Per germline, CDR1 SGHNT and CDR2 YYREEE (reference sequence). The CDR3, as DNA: TGTGCCAGCAGCTTGGAAGGGGGACCCCCCTACGAGCAGTACTTC. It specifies CASSLEGGPPYEQYF.

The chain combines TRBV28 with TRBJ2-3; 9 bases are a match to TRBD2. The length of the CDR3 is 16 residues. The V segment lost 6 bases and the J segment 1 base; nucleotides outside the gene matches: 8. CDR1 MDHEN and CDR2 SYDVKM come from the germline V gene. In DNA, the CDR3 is TGTGCCAGCAGGGCTAGGACTAGCGTTGGCACAGATACGCAGTATTTT. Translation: CASRARTSVGTDTQYF.

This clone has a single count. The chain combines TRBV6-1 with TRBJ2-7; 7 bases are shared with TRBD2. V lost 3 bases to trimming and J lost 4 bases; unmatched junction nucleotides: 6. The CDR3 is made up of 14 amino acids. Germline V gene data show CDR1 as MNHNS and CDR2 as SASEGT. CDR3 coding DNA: TGTGCCAGCAGTGATTGGACTAGTCGGTACGAGCAGTACTTC. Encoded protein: CASSDWTSRYEQYF.

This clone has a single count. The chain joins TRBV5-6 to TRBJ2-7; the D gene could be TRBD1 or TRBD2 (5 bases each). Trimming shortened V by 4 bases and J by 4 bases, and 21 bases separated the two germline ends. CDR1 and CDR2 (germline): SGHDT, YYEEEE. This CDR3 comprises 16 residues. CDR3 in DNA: TGTGCCAGCAGCGCCGGGGCCCTACATGCCTCGTACGAGCAGTACTTC. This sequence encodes CASSAGALHASYEQYF.

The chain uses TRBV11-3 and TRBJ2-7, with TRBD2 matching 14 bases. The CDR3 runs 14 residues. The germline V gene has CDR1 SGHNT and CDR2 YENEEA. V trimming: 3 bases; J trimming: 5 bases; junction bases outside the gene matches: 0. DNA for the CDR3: TGTGCCAGCAGCTTGGGACTAGCGGGAGACGAGCAGTACTTC. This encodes CASSLGLAGDEQYF.

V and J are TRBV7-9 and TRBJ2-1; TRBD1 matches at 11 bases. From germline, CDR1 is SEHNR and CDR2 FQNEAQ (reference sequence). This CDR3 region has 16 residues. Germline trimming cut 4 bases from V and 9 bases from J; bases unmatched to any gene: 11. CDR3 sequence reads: CASSSADRGLESEQFF. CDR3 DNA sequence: TGTGCCAGCAGCTCGGCGGACAGGGGGCTCGAGAGTGAGCAGTTCTTC. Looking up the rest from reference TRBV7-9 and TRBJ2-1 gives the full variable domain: DTGVSQNPRHKITKRGQNVTFRCDPISEHNRLYWYRQTLGQGPEFLTYFQNEAQLEKSRLLSDRFSAERPKGSFSTLEIQRTEQGDSAMYLCASSSADRGLESEQFFGPGTRLTVL.

CDR3 protein: CASSVGRGGGPLHF. As DNA, the CDR3 is TGTGCCAGCAGCGTAGGGCGGGGAGGGGGGCCCCTCCACTTT. The V gene is TRBV9, the J gene TRBJ1-6; the D gene is possibly TRBD1 (6 bases). Trimming took off 0 bases at V and 13 bases at J, with 14 bases between the two ends. This CDR3 is built from 14 residues. CDR1 and CDR2 (germline): SGDLS, YYNGEE.

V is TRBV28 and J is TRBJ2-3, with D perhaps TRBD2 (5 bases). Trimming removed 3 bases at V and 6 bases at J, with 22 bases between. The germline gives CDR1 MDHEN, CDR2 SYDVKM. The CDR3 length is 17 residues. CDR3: CASSFRGPFLFSDTQYF. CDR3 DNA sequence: TGTGCCAGCAGTTTCCGGGGTCCATTTTTGTTTTCGGATACGCAGTATTTT.

The CDR3 loop is CASSEWGRGRSGELFF. CDR3 coding DNA: TGTGCCAGCAGTGAATGGGGCAGGGGGCGCTCCGGGGAGCTGTTTTTT. This chain links TRBV6-1 with TRBJ2-2; TRBD1 agrees at 8 bases. Germline values: CDR1 MNHNS, CDR2 SASEGT. V lost 2 bases and J lost 6; bases outside the gene matches: 8. The CDR3 consists of 16 residues.

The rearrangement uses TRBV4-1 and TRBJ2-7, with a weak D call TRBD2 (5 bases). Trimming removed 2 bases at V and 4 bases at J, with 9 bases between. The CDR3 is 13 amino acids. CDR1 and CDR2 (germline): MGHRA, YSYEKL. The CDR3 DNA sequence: TGCGCCAGCAGCCAACAGCGGTCGTACGAGCAGTACTTC. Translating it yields CASSQQRSYEQYF.

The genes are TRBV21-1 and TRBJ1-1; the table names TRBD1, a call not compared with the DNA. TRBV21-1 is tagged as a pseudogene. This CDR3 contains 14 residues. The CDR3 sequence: CASTTGQGNTEAFF. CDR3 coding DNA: TGTGCCAGCACCACGGGACAGGGGAACACTGAAGCTTTCTTT.

CDR3 in DNA: TGTGCCACCAGCCTAAACAGGCGCCGCTCTGGAAACACCATATATTTT. Translation gives CATSLNRRRSGNTIYF. The genes are TRBV15 and TRBJ1-3; D is possibly TRBD1 (5 bases). Trimming removed 5 bases at V and 0 bases at J, with 14 bases between. This CDR3 has 16 amino acids. Germline V gene data show CDR1 as LNHNV and CDR2 as YYDKDF (reference sequence).

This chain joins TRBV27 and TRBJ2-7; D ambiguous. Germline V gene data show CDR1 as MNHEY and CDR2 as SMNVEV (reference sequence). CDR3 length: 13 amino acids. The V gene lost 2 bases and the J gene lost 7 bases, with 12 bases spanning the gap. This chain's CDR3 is CASSLDPRVEQYF. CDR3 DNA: TGTGCCAGCAGTTTAGACCCCCGGGTGGAGCAGTACTTC.

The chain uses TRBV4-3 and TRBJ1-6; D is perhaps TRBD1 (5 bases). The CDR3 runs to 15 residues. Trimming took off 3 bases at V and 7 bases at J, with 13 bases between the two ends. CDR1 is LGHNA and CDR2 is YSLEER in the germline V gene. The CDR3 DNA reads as TGCGCCAGCAGCCACACGGTGGGGGGGAATTCACCCCTCCACTTT. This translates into CASSHTVGGNSPLHF.

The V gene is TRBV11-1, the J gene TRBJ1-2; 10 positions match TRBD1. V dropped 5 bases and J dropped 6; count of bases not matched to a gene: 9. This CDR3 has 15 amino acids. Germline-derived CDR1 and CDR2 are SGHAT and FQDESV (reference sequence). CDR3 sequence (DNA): TGTGCCAGCAGCCACTGGACAGGGGGGCTCCATGGCTACACCTTC. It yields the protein CASSHWTGGLHGYTF. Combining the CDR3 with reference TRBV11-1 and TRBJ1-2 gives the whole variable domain EAEVAQSPRYKITEKSQAVAFWCDPISGHATLYWYRQILGQGPELLVQFQDESVVDDSQLPKDRFSAERLKGVDSTLKIQPAELGDSAMYLCASSHWTGGLHGYTFGSGTRLTVV.